This passage covers 17 T cell receptor beta chains from one sample sequenced in a study of cytomegalovirus exposure and HLA in healthy donors. The PCR made use of 60 Vbeta and 13 Jbeta primers. Assay used: immunoSEQ multiplex PCR; TCRdb lists only in-frame clones, some missing. The table records around 99,000 clones, around 80% of them present only once. The sample comprised PBMCs. The source is a man aged 30 to 39 in good health and CMV-seropositive.

The chain employs TRBV6-5 and TRBJ2-7; tentative D call: TRBD2 (5 bases). The V end was cut by 4 bases, the J end by 2 bases, with 12 bases between. Germline values: CDR1 MNHEY, CDR2 SVGAGI. The CDR3 consists of 14 residues. The CDR3 DNA follows: TGTGCCAGCAGTTCTCGGGGAATTACCTACGAGCAGTACTTC. Residues: CASSSRGITYEQYF.

J is TRBJ2-3 and V is TRBV2; a possible D gene is TRBD2 (5 bases). CDR1 and CDR2 from the germline V gene are SNHLY and FYNNEI. V was trimmed by 3 bases and J by 3 bases, leaving 10 bases between them. This CDR3 is built from 14 residues. The CDR3 region is CASSDRSGTDTQYF. The CDR3 DNA is TGTGCCAGCAGTGATCGTTCGGGGACAGATACGCAGTATTTT.

The chain couples TRBV18 to TRBJ1-5, with D maybe TRBD1 (5 bases). The CDR3 is 14 residues long. Germline loops: CDR1 KGHSH, CDR2 LQKENI. Trimming left V 3 bases short and J 3 bases short, with 9 bases between. This CDR3 reads CASSPPGNNQPQHF. The CDR3 bases are TGTGCCAGCTCACCCCCAGGGAACAATCAGCCCCAGCATTTT.

With respect to this clone: This specimen includes other DNA sequences encoding the same CDR3. This chain connects TRBV5-1 to TRBJ2-5; 7 bases line up with TRBD2. The CDR3 spans 13 residues. The germline V gene encodes CDR1 SGHRS and CDR2 YFSETQ. With V trimmed by 0 bases and J by 4 bases, 0 bases remained unmatched. The CDR3 DNA sequence: TGCGCCAGCAGCTTGGGCGGGGGAGAGACCCAGTACTTC. Amino acid sequence: CASSLGGGETQYF.

The rearrangement links TRBV7-9 to TRBJ1-1; 8 nucleotides match TRBD1. Germline CDR1 and CDR2: SEHNR and FQNEAQ (reference sequence). V lost 3 bases, J lost 4 bases, and 4 bases stayed unmatched. The CDR3 spans 14 residues. This CDR3 is CASSFQQGGTEAFF. CDR3 bases: TGTGCCAGCAGCTTCCAACAGGGGGGCACTGAAGCTTTCTTT.

This clone was seen only a few times. The genes are TRBV6-6 and TRBJ1-2; D might be TRBD1 (5 bases). Germline lookup yields CDR1 MNHNY and CDR2 SVGAGI (reference sequence). V was clipped by 7 bases and J by 6 bases, with 18 bases between them. CDR3 length: 14 amino acids. Here the CDR3 reads CASTYNRRHHGYTF. The CDR3, as DNA: TGTGCCAGCACCTATAACAGGAGACACCATGGCTACACCTTC.

This rearrangement joins TRBV29-1 to TRBJ2-5, with TRBD1 as a possible D gene (5 bases). CDR1 and CDR2 from the germline V gene are SQVTM and ANQGSEA. The V and J ends lost 7 bases and 2 bases respectively, with 26 bases between them. The CDR3 runs 17 residues. CDR3 in amino acids: CSASQGAHASSQETQYF. The CDR3 DNA is TGCAGCGCATCCCAAGGGGCCCACGCGTCTTCGCAAGAGACCCAGTACTTC.

The rearrangement links TRBV27 to TRBJ2-2; D remains ambiguous. The CDR3 covers 15 residues. Per the germline V gene, CDR1 is MNHEY and CDR2 is SMNVEV (reference sequence). Deletions cut 6 bases from V and 8 bases from J, with 19 bases between. The CDR3 DNA sequence: TGTGCCAGCAGCTCGGGTATCCCTTTTTTGGGGGAGCTGTTTTTT. This sequence encodes CASSSGIPFLGELFF.

The genes are TRBV6-5 and TRBJ2-1, with 7 bases identical to TRBD1. Germline V gives CDR1 MNHEY, CDR2 SVGAGI. The CDR3 covers 15 residues. The junction had 12 bases not matched to a gene; V was cut back by 5 bases and J by 8 bases. The CDR3 loop is CASSLGQRPTDEQFF. As DNA, the CDR3 is TGTGCCAGCAGTCTGGGACAGAGGCCTACAGATGAGCAGTTCTTC.

The V gene is TRBV5-8, the J gene TRBJ1-2; D uncertain. The germline gives CDR1 SGHTS, CDR2 YDEGEE. The V gene lost 0 bases and the J gene lost 3 bases, with 6 bases spanning the gap. The CDR3 consists of 13 residues. CDR3: CASSLDADYGYTF. The CDR3 nucleotides are TGTGCCAGCAGCTTGGACGCGGACTATGGCTACACCTTC.

The chain carries TRBV7-2 and TRBJ1-6; 11 bases align to TRBD1. The CDR3 extends over 17 amino acids. Looked up from germline, CDR1 is SGHTA and CDR2 is FQGNSA. V trimming: 5 bases; J trimming: 10 bases; junction bases outside the gene matches: 13. CDR3 amino acids: CASSPTPSGTGGSPLHF. The CDR3 DNA reads as TGTGCCAGCAGCCCCACTCCCTCCGGGACAGGGGGGTCACCCCTCCACTTT.

V and J are TRBV19 and TRBJ1-1; D ambiguous. CDR3 length: 14 amino acids. V lost 6 bases, J lost 1 base, and 12 bases lay in between. Germline CDR1 reads LNHDA; CDR2 reads SQIVND (reference sequence). Here the CDR3 reads CASSTQTWNTEAFF. The CDR3 DNA sequence: TGTGCCAGTAGCACTCAAACGTGGAACACTGAAGCTTTCTTT.

CDR3 nucleotide sequence: TGTGCCAGCAGCTTAGGGGGGGGTCATGGCTACACCTTC. It is translated as CASSLGGGHGYTF. This chain links TRBV7-9 with TRBJ1-2; tentative D call: TRBD1 (5 bases). V lost 1 base and J lost 6, with 9 bases in between. The CDR3 is 13 amino acids. Germline V lookup: CDR1 SEHNR, CDR2 FQNEAQ (reference sequence). The full variable domain, with the rest looked up from reference TRBV7-9 and TRBJ1-2, is DTGVSQNPRHKITKRGQNVTFRCDPISEHNRLYWYRQTLGQGPEFLTYFQNEAQLEKSRLLSDRFSAERPKGSFSTLEIQRTEQGDSAMYLCASSLGGGHGYTFGSGTRLTVV.

The chain combines TRBV27 with TRBJ1-4, with 7 bases that match TRBD1. This CDR3 has 15 residues. The trim removed 5 bases at V and 8 bases at J, leaving 11 bases unmatched. Germline-derived CDR1 and CDR2 are MNHEY and SMNVEV (reference sequence). The DNA of the CDR3 is TGTGCCAGCAGTATGCGGGACAGCCGGTTGGAAAAACTGTTTTTT. Its protein is CASSMRDSRLEKLFF.

DNA of the CDR3: TGTGCTAGTGGTTTGGCCCGGGATCCTGGAAACACCATATATTTT. Translation gives CASGLARDPGNTIYF. This sequence joins TRBV12-5 and TRBJ1-3; D unresolved. This CDR3 spans 15 amino acids. V was shortened by 1 base and J by 2 bases, with 9 bases between the two germline ends. The germline V gene encodes CDR1 LGHNT and CDR2 FRNRAP.

The chain joins TRBV15 to TRBJ1-4; D uncertain. Germline V CDR1 and CDR2: LNHNV, YYDKDF (reference sequence). CDR3 size: 15 residues. The ends were cut back, 1 base at V and 10 bases at J, with 16 bases in the middle. CDR3 residues: CATSRGPGNNGKLFF. The CDR3 nucleotides read TGTGCCACCAGCAGAGGACCCGGGAATAACGGAAAACTGTTTTTT.

This clone was observed a single time. This chain connects TRBV5-1 to TRBJ1-1; D is unresolved. The V gene's germline CDR1 is SGHRS and CDR2 YFSETQ. V gave up 4 bases and J gave up 2 bases, with 9 bases separating them. This CDR3 has 13 residues. CDR3 sequence: CASSVDGNTEAFF. As DNA, the CDR3 is TGCGCCAGCAGCGTGGACGGTAACACTGAAGCTTTCTTT.